The entry that follows covers one TCR beta chain sequence. Its target is not known. The data were taken from a study of CD8+ T cells in alopecia areata. Study in general: Patients remained on tofacitinib for 6 to 18 months and then went 6 months without it.

Alopecia areata patients had lesional scalp punch biopsies and peripheral blood taken from them. Extraction of RNA preceded its reverse transcription into cDNA, which served as the sequencing template. Only in-frame clones appear in the TCRdb table, and some are missing; sequencing was by immunoSEQ multiplex PCR. The sample consists of about 15,000 clones, more than 45% of them appearing once. The CDR3 length is 14 residues. From germline, CDR1 is MNHNY and CDR2 SVGAGI (reference sequence). Trimming took off 2 bases at V and 3 bases at J, with 10 bases between the two ends. Regarding the study as a whole: When scalp samples are sequenced, resident alphabeta T cells of normal skin are also captured. Normal scalp had lower clonality than lesional scalp, with alopecia totalis/universalis lesions showing this most strongly. Patients shared TCRs less clearly than mice did, possibly for HLA-related reasons.

The chain links TRBV6-6 to TRBJ1-1; D ambiguous. Sequenced: skin. The origin of this receptor is a human donor with alopecia areata. The CDR3 loop reads CASSYPDLDTEAFF. CDR3 nucleotides: TGTGCCAGCAGTTACCCAGACTTGGACACTGAAGCTTTCTTT.